A selection of T cell receptor beta chains follows, all from one sample in a study of blood T cell repertoires in COVID-19. Repertoires were generated with immunoSEQ multiplex PCR, while TCRdb's copy carries only in-frame clones and drops some. Altogether roughly 320,000 clones are present, about nine tenths being singletons, with the ten largest covering approximately 1.8%. Sequencing input: peripheral blood. The receptors stem from a woman aged 30 to 39 with COVID-19, enrolled during active disease. Each CDR3 is given with its conserved first and last residue. The D gene is left open where the match is weak. Size is stated for part of the rows, as once, few or many counts, or as a class when the clone is expanded.

j_call | clone_size | cdr3_length | d_call | v_call | cdr3_nt | cdr3_aa
TRBJ1-6 | . | 16 | . | TRBV18 | TGTGCCAGCTCACCACTAGAGACAGCTATTAATTCACCCCTCCACTTT | CASSPLETAINSPLHF
TRBJ1-3 | . | 14 | . | TRBV13 | TGTGCCAGCATCCTAGGGGGGCCTGGAAACACCATATATTTT | CASILGGPGNTIYF
TRBJ2-1 | . | 12 | . | TRBV15 | TGTGCCACCAGCCGGGGAAGTGATGAGCAGTTCTTC | CATSRGSDEQFF
TRBJ2-4 | once | 16 | . | TRBV6-2/TRBV6-3 | TGTGCCAGCAGTTACCCCGGCAGAGGGGCCAAAAACATTCAGTACTTC | CASSYPGRGAKNIQYF
TRBJ2-5 | . | 14 | TRBD2 | TRBV4-2 | TGTGCCAGCAGCTACGGAGCGGGGTGGGAGACCCAGTACTTC | CASSYGAGWETQYF
TRBJ2-3 | . | 15 | . | TRBV28 | TGTGCCACCAGGGGCGCGGGATTCATCACAGATACGCAGTATTTT | CATRGAGFITDTQYF
TRBJ2-1 | . | 13 | . | TRBV2 | TGTGCCAGCACCGGGACTCCATACAATGAGCAGTTCTTC | CASTGTPYNEQFF
TRBJ2-3 | . | 16 | TRBD2 | TRBV3-1/TRBV3-2 | TGTGCCAGCAGCTCTCCTAGCGGATCCCTGGAGGATACGCAGTATTTT | CASSSPSGSLEDTQYF
TRBJ1-5 | . | 15 | . | TRBV30 | TGTGCCTGGAGTGTAGGGGGTCTTAGCAATCAGCCCCAGCATTTT | CAWSVGGLSNQPQHF
TRBJ2-1 | . | 14 | TRBD1 | TRBV2 | TGTGCCAGCAGGGCCGGGACAGCATACAATGAGCAGTTCTTC | CASRAGTAYNEQFF
TRBJ1-1 | . | 13 | TRBD1 | TRBV27 | TGTGCCAGCAGTCGGGACAGGGACTTTGAAGCTTTCTTT | CASSRDRDFEAFF
TRBJ1-2 | . | 15 | TRBD1 | TRBV2 | TGTGCCAGCAGGGATCCGGGACAGGGCACTGGAGGCTACACCTTC | CASRDPGQGTGGYTF
TRBJ2-3 | . | 16 | . | TRBV4-2 | TGTGCCAGCAGCCATCGCGGGACAGACCCCACAGATACGCAGTATTTT | CASSHRGTDPTDTQYF
TRBJ2-7 | . | 14 | TRBD2 | TRBV6-2/TRBV6-3 | TGTGCCAGCAGTTACGGGACTAGCTCCTACGAGCAGTACTTC | CASSYGTSSYEQYF
TRBJ1-1 | . | 13 | . | TRBV3-1/TRBV3-2 | TGTGCCAGCAGCTTAGGGGGAGTCACTGAAGCTTTCTTT | CASSLGGVTEAFF
TRBJ1-2 | . | 13 | . | TRBV14 | TGTGCCAGCAGCCCCGGAGGGCTCTATGGCTACACCTTC | CASSPGGLYGYTF
TRBJ1-1 | . | 13 | . | TRBV7-9 | TGTGCCAGCAGCCAAAGGGGAATGACTGAAGCTTTCTTT | CASSQRGMTEAFF
TRBJ2-1 | . | 15 | . | TRBV19 | TGTGCCAGTAGTATTATTACTGGCTCCTACAATGAGCAGTTCTTC | CASSIITGSYNEQFF
TRBJ2-2 | once | 14 | . | TRBV7-2 | TGTGCCAGCAGCCCCGGGACGAACACCGGGGAGCTGTTTTTT | CASSPGTNTGELFF
TRBJ2-1 | . | 17 | TRBD1 | TRBV24-1 | TGTGCCACCAGTGATTTGGACAGGGGGCAAGCAGGCAATGAGCAGTTCTTC | CATSDLDRGQAGNEQFF
TRBJ1-4 | . | 12 | . | TRBV10-3 | TGTGCCATCAGGGGAGGGGAAGAAAAACTGTTTTTT | CAIRGGEEKLFF
TRBJ1-2 | . | 13 | . | TRBV29-1 | TGCAGCGTTGAAGGTCAGGGGTCTTATGGCTACACCTTC | CSVEGQGSYGYTF
TRBJ2-1 | . | 15 | . | TRBV5-1 | TGCGCCAGCAGCTTGGGAGGGAGCTCCTACAATGAGCAGTTCTTC | CASSLGGSSYNEQFF
TRBJ2-7 | . | 13 | . | TRBV24-1 | TGTGCCACCTCGACAGGAGCCGCCTACGAGCAGTACTTC | CATSTGAAYEQYF
TRBJ1-2 | . | 13 | TRBD1 | TRBV5-1 | TGCGCCAGCAGATCAGGGGGCGTCAATGGCTACACCTTC | CASRSGGVNGYTF
TRBJ2-3 | . | 14 | TRBD2 | TRBV5-4 | TGTGCCAGCAGCCCGAGCGGGGGGGCAGATACGCAGTATTTT | CASSPSGGADTQYF
TRBJ1-5 | . | 15 | . | TRBV19 | TGTGCCAGTAGAAGGGACTCGGGAGGCAATCAGCCCCAGCATTTT | CASRRDSGGNQPQHF
TRBJ1-2 | . | 16 | . | TRBV27 | TGTGCCAGCAGTTTATCACCTTACACAGGGCGGGATGGCTACACCTTC | CASSLSPYTGRDGYTF
TRBJ1-6 | . | 15 | TRBD1 | TRBV5-5 | TGTGCCAGCAGCCCTATACAGGGGTCTCATTCACCCCTCCACTTT | CASSPIQGSHSPLHF
TRBJ1-1 | . | 17 | TRBD1 | TRBV7-6 | TGTGCCAGCAGCTGGGGACAGGGAACTCGCCCTAGCACTGAAGCTTTCTTT | CASSWGQGTRPSTEAFF
TRBJ2-5 | . | 14 | . | TRBV7-8 | TGTGCCAGCAGCCTGGGGGCCCCTTGGGAGACCCAGTACTTC | CASSLGAPWETQYF
TRBJ1-5 | . | 13 | TRBD1 | TRBV27 | TGTGCCAGCAGTTACAGGGGTCGTCAGCCCCAGCATTTT | CASSYRGRQPQHF
TRBJ2-1 | . | 17 | TRBD2 | TRBV15 | TGTGCCACCAGCAGAAAGAAACGGGGGGGCCCATACAATGAGCAGTTCTTC | CATSRKKRGGPYNEQFF
TRBJ1-2 | . | 15 | . | TRBV4-3 | TGCGCCAGCAGCCAAGATAGGTCGGGGAGCTATGGCTACACCTTC | CASSQDRSGSYGYTF
TRBJ2-1 | once | 15 | . | TRBV7-2 | TGTGCCAGCAGCTTAAAGGACTTTCCTAACAATGAGCAGTTCTTC | CASSLKDFPNNEQFF
TRBJ1-6 | . | 15 | . | TRBV7-9 | TGTGCCAGCAGGCCCATGGGACTGCGCAGGGCACCCCTCCACTTT | CASRPMGLRRAPLHF
TRBJ2-7 | . | 16 | TRBD2 | TRBV5-4 | TGTGCCAGCAGCTTGGGTGGTAGCGGGGGGGCCTACGAGCAGTACTTC | CASSLGGSGGAYEQYF
TRBJ2-3 | . | 16 | . | TRBV10-2 | TGCGCCAGCAGTGAGTTGGGCAGGGGCCCCGTGGATACGCAGTATTTT | CASSELGRGPVDTQYF
TRBJ2-4 | . | 15 | TRBD1 | TRBV6-5 | TGTGCCAGCAGTTTGAGACAGGGGGATGTTAACATTCAGTACTTC | CASSLRQGDVNIQYF
TRBJ1-1 | . | 13 | . | TRBV10-3 | TGTGCCATCAGTGGCAGGATGAGCACTGAAGCTTTCTTT | CAISGRMSTEAFF
TRBJ2-3 | once | 16 | TRBD2 | TRBV2 | TGTGCCAGCACAATCCTAGGGAGGGCCGGGACAGATACGCAGTATTTT | CASTILGRAGTDTQYF
TRBJ1-1 | . | 15 | TRBD1 | TRBV7-9 | TGTGCCAGCAGCATCGGGACAGGGGGCAAAACTGAAGCTTTCTTT | CASSIGTGGKTEAFF
TRBJ2-3 | . | 14 | . | TRBV19 | TGTGCCAGTAGTATGGACACATCCACAGATACGCAGTATTTT | CASSMDTSTDTQYF
TRBJ2-4 | . | 15 | . | TRBV19 | TGTGCCAGTAGTATAGTTCCCGCAGAGGAAAACATTCAGTACTTC | CASSIVPAEENIQYF
TRBJ1-3 | . | 14 | . | TRBV11-2 | TGTGCCAGCAGCTTAGCTGTCTCTGGAAACACCATATATTTT | CASSLAVSGNTIYF
TRBJ1-3 | . | 16 | . | TRBV11-2 | TGTGCCAGCAGAAAGACAGGTTCTCTCTCTGGAAACACCATATATTTT | CASRKTGSLSGNTIYF